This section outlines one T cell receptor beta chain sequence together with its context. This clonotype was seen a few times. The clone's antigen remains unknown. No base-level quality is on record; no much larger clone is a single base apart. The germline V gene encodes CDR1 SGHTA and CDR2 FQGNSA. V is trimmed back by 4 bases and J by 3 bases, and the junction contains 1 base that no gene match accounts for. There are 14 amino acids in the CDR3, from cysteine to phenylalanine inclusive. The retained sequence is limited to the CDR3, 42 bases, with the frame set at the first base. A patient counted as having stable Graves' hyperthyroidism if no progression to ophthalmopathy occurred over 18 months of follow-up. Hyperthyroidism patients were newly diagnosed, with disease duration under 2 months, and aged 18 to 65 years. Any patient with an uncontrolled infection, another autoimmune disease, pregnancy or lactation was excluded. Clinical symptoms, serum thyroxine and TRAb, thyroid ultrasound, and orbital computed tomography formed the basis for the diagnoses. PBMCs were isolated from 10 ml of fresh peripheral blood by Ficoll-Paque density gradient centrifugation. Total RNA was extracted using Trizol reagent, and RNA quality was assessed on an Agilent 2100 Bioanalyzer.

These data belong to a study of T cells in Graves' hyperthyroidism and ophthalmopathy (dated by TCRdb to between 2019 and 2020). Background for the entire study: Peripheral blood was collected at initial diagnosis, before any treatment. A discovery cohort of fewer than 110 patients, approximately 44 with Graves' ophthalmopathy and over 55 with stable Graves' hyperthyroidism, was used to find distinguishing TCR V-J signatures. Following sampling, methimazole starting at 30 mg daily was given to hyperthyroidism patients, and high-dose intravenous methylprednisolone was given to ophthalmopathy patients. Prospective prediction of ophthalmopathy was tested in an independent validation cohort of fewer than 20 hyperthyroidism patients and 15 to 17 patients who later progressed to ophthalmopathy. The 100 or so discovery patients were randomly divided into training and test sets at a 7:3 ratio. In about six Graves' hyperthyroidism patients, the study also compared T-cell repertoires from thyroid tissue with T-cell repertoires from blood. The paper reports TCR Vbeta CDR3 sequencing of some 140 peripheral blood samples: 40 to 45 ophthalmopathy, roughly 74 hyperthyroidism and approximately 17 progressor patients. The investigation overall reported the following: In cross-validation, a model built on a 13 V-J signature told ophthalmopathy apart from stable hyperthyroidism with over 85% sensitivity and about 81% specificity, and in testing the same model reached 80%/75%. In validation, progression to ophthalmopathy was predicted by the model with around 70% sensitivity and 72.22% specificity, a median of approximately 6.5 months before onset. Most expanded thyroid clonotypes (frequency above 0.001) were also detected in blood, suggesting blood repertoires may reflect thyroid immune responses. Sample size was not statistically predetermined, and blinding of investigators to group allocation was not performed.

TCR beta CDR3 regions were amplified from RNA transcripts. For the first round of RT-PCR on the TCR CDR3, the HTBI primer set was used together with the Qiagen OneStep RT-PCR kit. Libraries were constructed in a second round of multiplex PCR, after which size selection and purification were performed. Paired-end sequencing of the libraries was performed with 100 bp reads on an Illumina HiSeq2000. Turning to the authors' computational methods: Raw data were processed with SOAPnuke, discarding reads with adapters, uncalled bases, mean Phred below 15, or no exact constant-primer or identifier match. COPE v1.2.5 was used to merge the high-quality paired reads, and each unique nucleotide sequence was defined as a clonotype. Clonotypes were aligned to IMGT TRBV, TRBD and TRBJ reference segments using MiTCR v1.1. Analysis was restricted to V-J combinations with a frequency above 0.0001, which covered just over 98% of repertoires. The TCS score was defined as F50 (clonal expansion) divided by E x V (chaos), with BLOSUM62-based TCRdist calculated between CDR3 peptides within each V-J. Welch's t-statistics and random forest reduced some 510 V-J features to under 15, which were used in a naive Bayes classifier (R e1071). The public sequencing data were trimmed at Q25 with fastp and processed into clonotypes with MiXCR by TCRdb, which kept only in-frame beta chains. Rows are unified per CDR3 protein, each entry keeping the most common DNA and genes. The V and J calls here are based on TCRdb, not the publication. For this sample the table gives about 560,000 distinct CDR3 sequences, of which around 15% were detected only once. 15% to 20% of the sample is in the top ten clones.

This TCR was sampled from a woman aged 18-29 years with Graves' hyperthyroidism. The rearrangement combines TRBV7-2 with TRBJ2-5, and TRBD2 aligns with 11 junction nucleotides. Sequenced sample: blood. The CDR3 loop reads CASSWGLAEETQYF. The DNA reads TGTGCCAGCAGCTGGGGACTAGCGGAAGAGACCCAGTACTTC.